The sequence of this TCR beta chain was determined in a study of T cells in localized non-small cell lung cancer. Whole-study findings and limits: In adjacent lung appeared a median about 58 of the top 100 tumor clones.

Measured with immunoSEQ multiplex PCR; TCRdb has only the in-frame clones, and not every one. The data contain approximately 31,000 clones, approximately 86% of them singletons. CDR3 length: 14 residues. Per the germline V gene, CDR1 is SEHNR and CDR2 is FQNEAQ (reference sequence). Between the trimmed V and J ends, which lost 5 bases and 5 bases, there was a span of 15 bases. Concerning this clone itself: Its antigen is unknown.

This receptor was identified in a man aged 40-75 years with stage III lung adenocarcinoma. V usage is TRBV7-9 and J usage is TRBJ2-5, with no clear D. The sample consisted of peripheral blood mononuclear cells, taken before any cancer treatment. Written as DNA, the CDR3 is TGTGCCAGCAGCCGAGTATCATCGACGGAGACCCAGTACTTC. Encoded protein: CASSRVSSTETQYF. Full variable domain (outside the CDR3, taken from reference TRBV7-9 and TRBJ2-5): DTGVSQNPRHKITKRGQNVTFRCDPISEHNRLYWYRQTLGQGPEFLTYFQNEAQLEKSRLLSDRFSAERPKGSFSTLEIQRTEQGDSAMYLCASSRVSSTETQYFGPGTRLLVL.